The present T cell receptor beta chain was sequenced within a study of Ad26.COV2.S vaccination and SARS-CoV-2 variants. Treatment meaning: over 15 received Ad26.COV2.S at low or high dose, single or two shots; 5 received placebo; per-sample allocation not given. Samples came from day 63 after the first vaccine or placebo injection. CDR3 size: 14 residues. Germline V gene data show CDR1 as SGHTA and CDR2 as FQGNSA. Trimming pared 5 bases from V and 3 bases from J, leaving 13 bases between. TCRdb's copy holds only in-frame clones and misses some; the assay was immunoSEQ multiplex PCR. The data contain some 480,000 clones, around nine tenths of them singletons.

This TCR came from a person aged 18-60 years who received the Ad26.COV2.S COVID-19 vaccine or a placebo. This specimen was peripheral blood, taken in a trial of Ad26.COV2.S vaccine versus placebo. The chain couples TRBV7-2 to TRBJ1-2, with D possibly matching TRBD1 (5 bases). This CDR3 reads CASSPRGGDYGYTF. The CDR3 nucleotides are TGTGCCAGCAGCCCGCGCGGGGGTGACTATGGCTACACCTTC.